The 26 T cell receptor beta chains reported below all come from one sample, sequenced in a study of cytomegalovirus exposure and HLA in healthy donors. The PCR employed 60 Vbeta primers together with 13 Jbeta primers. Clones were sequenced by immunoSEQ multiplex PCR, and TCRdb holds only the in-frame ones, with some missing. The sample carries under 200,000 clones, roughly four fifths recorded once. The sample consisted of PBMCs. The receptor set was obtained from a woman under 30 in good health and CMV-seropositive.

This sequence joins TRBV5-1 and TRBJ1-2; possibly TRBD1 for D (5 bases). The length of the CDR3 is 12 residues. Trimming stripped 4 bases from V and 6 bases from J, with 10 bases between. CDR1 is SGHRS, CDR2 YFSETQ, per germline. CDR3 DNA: TGCGCCAGCAGCCTCCAGGGAAATGGCTACACCTTC. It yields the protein CASSLQGNGYTF. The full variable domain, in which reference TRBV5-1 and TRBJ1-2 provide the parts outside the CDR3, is KAGVTQTPRYLIKTRGQQVTLSCSPISGHRSVSWYQQTPGQGLQFLFEYFSETQRNKGNFPGRFSGRQFSNSRSEMNVSTLELGDSALYLCASSLQGNGYTFGSGTRLTVV.

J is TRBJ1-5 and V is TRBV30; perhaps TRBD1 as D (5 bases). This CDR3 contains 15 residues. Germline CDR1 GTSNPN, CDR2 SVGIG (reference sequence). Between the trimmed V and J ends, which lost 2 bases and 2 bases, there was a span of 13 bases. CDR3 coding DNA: TGTGCCTGGAGTTCGCAGGGTTTGGGCAATCAGCCCCAGCATTTT. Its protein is CAWSSQGLGNQPQHF.

CDR3 sequence (DNA): TGTGCCAGCAGCCCGGCTATATCCCGGGGAACCGGGGAGCTGTTTTTT. As protein: CASSPAISRGTGELFF. The chain has TRBV9 and TRBJ2-2; a possible D gene is TRBD2 (5 bases). This CDR3 comprises 16 residues. Deletions cut 4 bases from V and 5 bases from J, with 18 bases between. The germline gives CDR1 SGDLS, CDR2 YYNGEE.

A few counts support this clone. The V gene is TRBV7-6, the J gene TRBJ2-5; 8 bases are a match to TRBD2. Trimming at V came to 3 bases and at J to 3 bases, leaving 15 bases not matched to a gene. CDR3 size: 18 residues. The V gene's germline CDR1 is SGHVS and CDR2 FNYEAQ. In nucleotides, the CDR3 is TGTGCCAGCAGCTTGGGCACTAGCGGACCTATCCGAAAAGAGACCCAGTACTTC. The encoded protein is CASSLGTSGPIRKETQYF.

CDR3 nucleotides: TGTGCCAGTAAAATGGACAGGGTTGCCTACAATGAGCAGTTCTTC. Translated: CASKMDRVAYNEQFF. The chain employs TRBV19 and TRBJ2-1; 8 bases align to TRBD1. V dropped 7 bases and J dropped 2; count of bases not matched to a gene: 7. CDR3 size: 15 residues. Germline CDR1 and CDR2: LNHDA and SQIVND (reference sequence).

Written as DNA, the CDR3 is TGTGCCAGCCGGGTTGGCACTGAAGCTTTCTTT. This codes for CASRVGTEAFF. The chain combines TRBV7-2 with TRBJ1-1; D not certain. The CDR3 consists of 11 residues. Trimming cost V 8 bases and J 4 bases, with 8 bases left between them. Germline CDR1 SGHTA, CDR2 FQGNSA.

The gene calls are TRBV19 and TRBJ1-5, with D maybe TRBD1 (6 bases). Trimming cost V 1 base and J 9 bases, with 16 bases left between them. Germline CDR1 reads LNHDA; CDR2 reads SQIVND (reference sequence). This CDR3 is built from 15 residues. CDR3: CASSIGRGRGRPQHF. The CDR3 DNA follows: TGTGCCAGTAGTATAGGCAGGGGAAGGGGGAGGCCCCAGCATTTT.

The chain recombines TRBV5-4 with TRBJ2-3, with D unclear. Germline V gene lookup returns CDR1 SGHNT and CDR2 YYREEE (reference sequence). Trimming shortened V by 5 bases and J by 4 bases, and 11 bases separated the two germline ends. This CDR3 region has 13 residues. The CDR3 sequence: CASRALAADTQYF. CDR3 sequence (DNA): TGTGCCAGCAGGGCCCTCGCGGCAGATACGCAGTATTTT. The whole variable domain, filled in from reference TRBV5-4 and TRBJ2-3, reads ETGVTQSPTHLIKTRGQQVTLRCSSQSGHNTVSWYQQALGQGPQFIFQYYREEENGRGNFPPRFSGLQFPNYSSELNVNALELDDSALYLCASRALAADTQYFGPGTRLTVL.

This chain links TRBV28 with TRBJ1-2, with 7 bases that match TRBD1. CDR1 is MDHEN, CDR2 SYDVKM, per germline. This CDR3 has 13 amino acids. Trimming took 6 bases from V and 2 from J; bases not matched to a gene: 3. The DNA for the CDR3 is TGTGCCAGCAGCAGGGGGACGAACTATGGCTACACCTTC. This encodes CASSRGTNYGYTF.

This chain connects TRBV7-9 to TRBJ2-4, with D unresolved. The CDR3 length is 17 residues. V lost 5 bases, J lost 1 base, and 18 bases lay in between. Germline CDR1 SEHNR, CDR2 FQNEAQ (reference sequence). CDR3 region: CASSPPGGIGAKNIQYF. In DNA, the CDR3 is TGTGCCAGCAGCCCCCCCGGCGGAATTGGGGCCAAAAACATTCAGTACTTC.

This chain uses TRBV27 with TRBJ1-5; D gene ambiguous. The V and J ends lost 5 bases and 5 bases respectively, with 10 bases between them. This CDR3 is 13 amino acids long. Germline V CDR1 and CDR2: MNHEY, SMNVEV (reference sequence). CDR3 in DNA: TGTGCCAGCAGTCCCGAGCTACATCAGCCCCAGCATTTT. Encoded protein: CASSPELHQPQHF.

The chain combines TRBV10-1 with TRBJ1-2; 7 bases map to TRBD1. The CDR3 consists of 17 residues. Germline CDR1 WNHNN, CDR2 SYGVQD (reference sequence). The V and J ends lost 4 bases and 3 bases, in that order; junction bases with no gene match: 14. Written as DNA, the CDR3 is TGCGCCAGCAGTGGGCCCACCCTTCGACAGGGCGACTATGGCTACACCTTC. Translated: CASSGPTLRQGDYGYTF.

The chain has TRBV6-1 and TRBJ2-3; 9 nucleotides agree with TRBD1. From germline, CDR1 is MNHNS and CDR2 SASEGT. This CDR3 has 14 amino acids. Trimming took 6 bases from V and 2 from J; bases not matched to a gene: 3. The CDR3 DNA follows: TGTGCCAGCAGCCGGACAGGGGACACAGATACGCAGTATTTT. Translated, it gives CASSRTGDTDTQYF.

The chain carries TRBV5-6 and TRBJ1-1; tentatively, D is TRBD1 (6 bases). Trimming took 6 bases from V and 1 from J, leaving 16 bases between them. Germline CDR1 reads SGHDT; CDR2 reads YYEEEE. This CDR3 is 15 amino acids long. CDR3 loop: CASNRRQVPNTEAFF. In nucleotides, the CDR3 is TGTGCCAGCAACCGACGACAGGTACCGAACACTGAAGCTTTCTTT.

The CDR3 coding sequence is TGTGCCAGCAGCCCACGGGGGGGCGGCGAGACCCAGTACTTC. This gives the protein CASSPRGGGETQYF. The chain employs TRBV6-5 and TRBJ2-5; 8 bases match TRBD2. The CDR3 runs 14 residues. Germline V gives CDR1 MNHEY, CDR2 SVGAGI. V dropped 6 bases and J dropped 5; count of bases not matched to a gene: 8.

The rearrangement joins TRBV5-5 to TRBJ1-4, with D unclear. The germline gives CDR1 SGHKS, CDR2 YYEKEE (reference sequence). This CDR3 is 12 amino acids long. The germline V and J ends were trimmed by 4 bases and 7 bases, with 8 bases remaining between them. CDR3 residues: CASSIRGEKLFF. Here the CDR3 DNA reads TGTGCCAGCAGCATCAGAGGTGAAAAACTGTTTTTT.

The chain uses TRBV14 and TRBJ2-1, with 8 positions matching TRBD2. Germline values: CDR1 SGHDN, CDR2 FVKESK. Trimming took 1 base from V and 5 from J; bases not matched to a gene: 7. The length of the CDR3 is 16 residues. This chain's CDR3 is CASSQARTSIHNEQFF. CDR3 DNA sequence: TGTGCCAGCAGCCAAGCGAGGACTAGCATCCACAATGAGCAGTTCTTC.

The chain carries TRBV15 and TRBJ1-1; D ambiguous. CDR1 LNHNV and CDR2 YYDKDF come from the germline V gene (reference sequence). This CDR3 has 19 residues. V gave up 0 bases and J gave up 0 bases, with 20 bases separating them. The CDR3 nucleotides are TGTGCCACCAGCAGAGATTGGGAGAACGGAGCTTTGATGAACACTGAAGCTTTCTTT. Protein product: CATSRDWENGALMNTEAFF.

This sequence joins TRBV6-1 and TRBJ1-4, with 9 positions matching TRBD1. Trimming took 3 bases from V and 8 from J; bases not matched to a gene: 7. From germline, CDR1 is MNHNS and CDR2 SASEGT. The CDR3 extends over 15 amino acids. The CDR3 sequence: CASSDWGQGGEKLFF. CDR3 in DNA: TGTGCCAGCAGTGATTGGGGACAGGGCGGGGAAAAACTGTTTTTT.

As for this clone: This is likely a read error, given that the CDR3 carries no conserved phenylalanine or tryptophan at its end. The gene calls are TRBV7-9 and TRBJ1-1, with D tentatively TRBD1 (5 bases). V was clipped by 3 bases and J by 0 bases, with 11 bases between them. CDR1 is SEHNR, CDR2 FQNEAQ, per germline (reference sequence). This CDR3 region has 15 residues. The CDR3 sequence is CASSFYTGLNTEAFS. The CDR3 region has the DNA TGTGCCAGCAGCTTTTACACAGGCTTGAACACTGAAGCTTTCTCT.

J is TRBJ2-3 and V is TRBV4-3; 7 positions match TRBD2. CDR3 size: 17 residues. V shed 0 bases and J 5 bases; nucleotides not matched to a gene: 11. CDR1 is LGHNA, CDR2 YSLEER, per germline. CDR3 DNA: TGCGCCAGCAGCCAAGATCGTTCGGGGGAGGGTGGAGATACGCAGTATTTT. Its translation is CASSQDRSGEGGDTQYF.

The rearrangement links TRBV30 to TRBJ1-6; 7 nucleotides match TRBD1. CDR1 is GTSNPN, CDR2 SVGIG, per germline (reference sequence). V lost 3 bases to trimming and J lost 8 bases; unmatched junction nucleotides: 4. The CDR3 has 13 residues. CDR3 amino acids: CAWRRQGDSPLHF. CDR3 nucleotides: TGTGCCTGGAGGAGACAGGGAGATTCACCCCTCCACTTT.

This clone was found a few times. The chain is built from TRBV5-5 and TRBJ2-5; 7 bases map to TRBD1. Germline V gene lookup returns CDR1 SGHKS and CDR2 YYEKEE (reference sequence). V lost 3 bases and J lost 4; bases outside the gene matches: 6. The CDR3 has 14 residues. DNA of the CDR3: TGTGCCAGCAGCTGGTTGACAGGGCTAGAGACCCAGTACTTC. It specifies CASSWLTGLETQYF.

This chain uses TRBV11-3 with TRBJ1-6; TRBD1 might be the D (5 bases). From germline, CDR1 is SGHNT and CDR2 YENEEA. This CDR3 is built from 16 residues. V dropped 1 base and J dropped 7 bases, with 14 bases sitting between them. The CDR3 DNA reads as TGTGCCAGCAGCTTAGTGCAACGGAGGGGAAATTCACCCCTCCACTTT. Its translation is CASSLVQRRGNSPLHF. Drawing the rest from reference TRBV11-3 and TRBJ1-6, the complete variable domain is EAGVVQSPRYKIIEKKQPVAFWCNPISGHNTLYWYLQNLGQGPELLIRYENEEAVDDSQLPKDRFSAERLKGVDSTLKIQPAELGDSAVYLCASSLVQRRGNSPLHFGNGTRLTVT.

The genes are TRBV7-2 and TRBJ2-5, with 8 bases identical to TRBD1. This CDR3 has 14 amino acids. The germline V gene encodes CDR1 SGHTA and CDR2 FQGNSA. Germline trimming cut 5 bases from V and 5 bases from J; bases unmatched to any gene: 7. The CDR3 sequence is CASSRLDRVETQYF. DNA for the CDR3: TGTGCCAGCAGCCGATTGGACAGGGTCGAGACCCAGTACTTC.

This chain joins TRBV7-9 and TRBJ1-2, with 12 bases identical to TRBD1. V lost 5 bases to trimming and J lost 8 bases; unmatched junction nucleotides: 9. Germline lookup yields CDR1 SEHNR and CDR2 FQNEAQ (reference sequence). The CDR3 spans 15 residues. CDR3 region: CASSRPGTGGFGYTF. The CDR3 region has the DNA TGTGCCAGCAGCCGTCCCGGGACAGGGGGCTTCGGCTACACCTTC. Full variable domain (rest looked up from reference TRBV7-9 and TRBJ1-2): DTGVSQNPRHKITKRGQNVTFRCDPISEHNRLYWYRQTLGQGPEFLTYFQNEAQLEKSRLLSDRFSAERPKGSFSTLEIQRTEQGDSAMYLCASSRPGTGGFGYTFGSGTRLTVV.